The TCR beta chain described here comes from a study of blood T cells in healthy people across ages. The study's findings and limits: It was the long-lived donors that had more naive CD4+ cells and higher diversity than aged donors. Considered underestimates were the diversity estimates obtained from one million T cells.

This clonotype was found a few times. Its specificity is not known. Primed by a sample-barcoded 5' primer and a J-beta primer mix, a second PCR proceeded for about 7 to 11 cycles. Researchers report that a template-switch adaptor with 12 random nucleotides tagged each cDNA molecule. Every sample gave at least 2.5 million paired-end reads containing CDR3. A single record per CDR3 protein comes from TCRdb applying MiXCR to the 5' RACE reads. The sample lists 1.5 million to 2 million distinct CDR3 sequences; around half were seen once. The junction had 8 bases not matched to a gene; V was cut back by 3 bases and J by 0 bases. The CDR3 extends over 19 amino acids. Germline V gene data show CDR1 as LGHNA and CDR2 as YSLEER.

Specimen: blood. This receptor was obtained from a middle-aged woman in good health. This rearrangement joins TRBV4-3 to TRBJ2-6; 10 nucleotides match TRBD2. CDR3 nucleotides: TGCGCCAGCAGCCACCTCATCAGCGGGGGGGCCTCTGGGGCCAACGTCCTGACTTTC. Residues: CASSHLISGGASGANVLTF.